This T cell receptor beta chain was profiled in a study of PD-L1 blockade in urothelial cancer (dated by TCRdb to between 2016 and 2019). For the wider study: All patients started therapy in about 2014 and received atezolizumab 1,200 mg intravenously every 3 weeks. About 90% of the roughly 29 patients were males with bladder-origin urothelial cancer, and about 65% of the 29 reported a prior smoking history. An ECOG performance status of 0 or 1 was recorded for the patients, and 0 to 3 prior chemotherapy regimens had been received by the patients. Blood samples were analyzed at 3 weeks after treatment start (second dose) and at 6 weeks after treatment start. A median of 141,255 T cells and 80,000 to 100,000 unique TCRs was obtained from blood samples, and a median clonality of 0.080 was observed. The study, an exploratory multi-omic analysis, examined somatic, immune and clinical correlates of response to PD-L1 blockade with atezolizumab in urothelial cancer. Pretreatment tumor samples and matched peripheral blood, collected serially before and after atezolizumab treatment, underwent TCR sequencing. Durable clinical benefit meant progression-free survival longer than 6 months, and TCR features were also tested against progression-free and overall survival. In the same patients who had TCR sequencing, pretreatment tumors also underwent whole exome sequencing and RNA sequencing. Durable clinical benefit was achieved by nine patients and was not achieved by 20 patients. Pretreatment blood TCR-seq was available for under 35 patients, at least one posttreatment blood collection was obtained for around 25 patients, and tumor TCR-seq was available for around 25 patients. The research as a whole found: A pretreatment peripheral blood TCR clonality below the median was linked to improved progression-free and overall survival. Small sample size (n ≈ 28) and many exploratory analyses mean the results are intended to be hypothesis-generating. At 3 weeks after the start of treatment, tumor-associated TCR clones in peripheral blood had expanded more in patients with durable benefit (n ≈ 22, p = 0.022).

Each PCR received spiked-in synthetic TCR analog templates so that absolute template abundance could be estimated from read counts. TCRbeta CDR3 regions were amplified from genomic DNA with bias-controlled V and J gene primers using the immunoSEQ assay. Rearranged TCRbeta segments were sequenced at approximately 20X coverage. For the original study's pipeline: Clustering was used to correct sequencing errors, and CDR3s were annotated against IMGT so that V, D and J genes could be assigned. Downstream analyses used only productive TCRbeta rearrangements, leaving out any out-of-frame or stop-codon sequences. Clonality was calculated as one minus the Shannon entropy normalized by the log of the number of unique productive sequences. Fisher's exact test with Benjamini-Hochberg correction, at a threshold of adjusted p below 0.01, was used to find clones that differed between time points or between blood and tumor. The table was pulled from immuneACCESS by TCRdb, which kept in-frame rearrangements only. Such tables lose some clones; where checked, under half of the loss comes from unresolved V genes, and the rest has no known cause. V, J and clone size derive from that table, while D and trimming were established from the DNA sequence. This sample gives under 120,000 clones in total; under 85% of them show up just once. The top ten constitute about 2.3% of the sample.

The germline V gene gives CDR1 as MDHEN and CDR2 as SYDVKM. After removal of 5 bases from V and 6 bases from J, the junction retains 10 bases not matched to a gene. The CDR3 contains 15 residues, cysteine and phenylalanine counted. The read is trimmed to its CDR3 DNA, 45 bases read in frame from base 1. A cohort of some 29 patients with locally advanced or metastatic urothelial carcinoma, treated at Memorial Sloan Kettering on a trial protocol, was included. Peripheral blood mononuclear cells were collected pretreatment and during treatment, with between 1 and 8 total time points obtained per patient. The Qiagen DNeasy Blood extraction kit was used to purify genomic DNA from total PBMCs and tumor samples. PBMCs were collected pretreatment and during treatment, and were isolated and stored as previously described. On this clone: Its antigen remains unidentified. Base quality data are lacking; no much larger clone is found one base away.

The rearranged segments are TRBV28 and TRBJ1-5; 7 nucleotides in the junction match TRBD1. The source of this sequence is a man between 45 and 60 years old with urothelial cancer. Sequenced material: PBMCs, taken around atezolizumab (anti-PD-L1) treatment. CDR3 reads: CASSDRADSGQPQHF. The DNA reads TGTGCCAGCAGTGACAGGGCTGATTCTGGTCAGCCCCAGCATTTT.